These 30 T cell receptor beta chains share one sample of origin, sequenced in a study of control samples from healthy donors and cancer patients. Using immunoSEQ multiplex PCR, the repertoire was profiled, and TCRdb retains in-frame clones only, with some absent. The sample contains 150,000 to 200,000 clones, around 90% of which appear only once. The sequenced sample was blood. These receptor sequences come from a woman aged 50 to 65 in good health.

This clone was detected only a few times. The CDR3, as DNA: TGTGCCAGCAGTTTAAACGGGTTCGGAGCTAATGAAAAACTGTTTTTT. This translates into CASSLNGFGANEKLFF. This rearrangement joins TRBV28 to TRBJ1-4; D unclear. The V gene's germline CDR1 is MDHEN and CDR2 SYDVKM. V was clipped by 2 bases and J by 3 bases, with 13 bases between them. CDR3 length: 16 residues.

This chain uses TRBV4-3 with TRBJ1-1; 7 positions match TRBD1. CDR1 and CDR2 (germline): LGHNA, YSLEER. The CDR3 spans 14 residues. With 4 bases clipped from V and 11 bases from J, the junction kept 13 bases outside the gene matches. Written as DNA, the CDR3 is TGCGCCAGCAGCCCGGGACAGTTGGGTGAGTGGGCTTTCTTT. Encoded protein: CASSPGQLGEWAFF.

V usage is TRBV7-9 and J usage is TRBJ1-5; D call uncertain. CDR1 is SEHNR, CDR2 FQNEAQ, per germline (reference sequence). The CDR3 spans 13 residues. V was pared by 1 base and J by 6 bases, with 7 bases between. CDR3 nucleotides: TGTGCCAGCAGCTTAGGAGATCCTCAGCCCCAGCATTTT. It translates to CASSLGDPQPQHF. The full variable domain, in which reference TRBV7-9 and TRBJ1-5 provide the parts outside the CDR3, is DTGVSQNPRHKITKRGQNVTFRCDPISEHNRLYWYRQTLGQGPEFLTYFQNEAQLEKSRLLSDRFSAERPKGSFSTLEIQRTEQGDSAMYLCASSLGDPQPQHFGDGTRLSIL.

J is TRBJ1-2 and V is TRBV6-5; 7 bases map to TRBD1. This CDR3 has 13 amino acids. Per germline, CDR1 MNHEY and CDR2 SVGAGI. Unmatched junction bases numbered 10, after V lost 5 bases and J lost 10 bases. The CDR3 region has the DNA TGTGCCAGCAGTCCCCGGGACAGCGCTAACTACACCTTC. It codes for CASSPRDSANYTF.

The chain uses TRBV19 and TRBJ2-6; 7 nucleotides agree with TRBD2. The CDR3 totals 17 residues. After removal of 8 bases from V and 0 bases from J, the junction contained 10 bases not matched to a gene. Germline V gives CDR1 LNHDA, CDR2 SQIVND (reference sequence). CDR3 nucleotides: TGTGCCAGTCATGAGGGCAGGGAGGGCTCTGGGGCCAACGTCCTGACTTTC. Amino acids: CASHEGREGSGANVLTF.

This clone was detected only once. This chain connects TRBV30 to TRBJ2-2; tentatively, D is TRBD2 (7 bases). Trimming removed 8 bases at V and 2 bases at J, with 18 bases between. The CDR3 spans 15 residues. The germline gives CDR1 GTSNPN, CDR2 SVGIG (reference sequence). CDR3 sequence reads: CARGGAGANTGELFF. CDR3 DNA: TGTGCCCGGGGAGGTGCGGGGGCAAACACCGGGGAGCTGTTTTTT.

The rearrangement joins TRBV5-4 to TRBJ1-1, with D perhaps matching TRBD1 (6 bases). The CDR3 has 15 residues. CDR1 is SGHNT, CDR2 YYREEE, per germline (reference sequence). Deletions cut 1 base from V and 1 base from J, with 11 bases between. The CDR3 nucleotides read TGTGCCAGCAGCTTGCCGGGGGGACAGAACACTGAAGCTTTCTTT. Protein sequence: CASSLPGGQNTEAFF.

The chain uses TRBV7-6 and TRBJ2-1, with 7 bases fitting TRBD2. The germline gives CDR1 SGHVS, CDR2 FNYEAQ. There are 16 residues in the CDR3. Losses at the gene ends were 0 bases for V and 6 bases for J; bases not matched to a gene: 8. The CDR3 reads CASSLARAGSTNEQFF. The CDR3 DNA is TGTGCCAGCAGCTTAGCGCGAGCGGGGTCCACCAATGAGCAGTTCTTC.

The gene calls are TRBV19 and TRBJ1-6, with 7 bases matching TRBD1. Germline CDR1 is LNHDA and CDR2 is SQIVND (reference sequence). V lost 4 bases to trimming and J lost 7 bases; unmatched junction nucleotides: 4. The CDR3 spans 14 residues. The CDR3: CASSTDRYNSPLHF. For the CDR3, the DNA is TGTGCCAGTAGTACGGACAGGTACAATTCACCCCTCCACTTT.

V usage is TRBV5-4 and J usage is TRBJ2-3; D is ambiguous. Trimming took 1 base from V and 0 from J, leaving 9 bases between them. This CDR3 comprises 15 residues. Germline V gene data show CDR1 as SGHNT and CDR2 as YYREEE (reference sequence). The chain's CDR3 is CASSLMHSSTDTQYF. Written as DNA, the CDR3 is TGTGCCAGCAGCTTGATGCACAGTAGCACAGATACGCAGTATTTT.

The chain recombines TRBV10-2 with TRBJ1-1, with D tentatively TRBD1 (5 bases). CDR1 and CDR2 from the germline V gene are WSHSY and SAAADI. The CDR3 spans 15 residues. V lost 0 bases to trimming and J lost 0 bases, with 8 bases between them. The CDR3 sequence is CASSESGRLNTEAFF. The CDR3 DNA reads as TGCGCCAGCAGTGAGTCGGGGCGCTTGAACACTGAAGCTTTCTTT.

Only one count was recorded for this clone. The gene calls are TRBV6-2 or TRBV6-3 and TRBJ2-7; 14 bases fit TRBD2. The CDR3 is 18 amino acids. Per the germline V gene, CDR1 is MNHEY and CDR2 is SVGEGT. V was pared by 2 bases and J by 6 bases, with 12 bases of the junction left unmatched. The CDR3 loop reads CASSYSPGLAGGPSEQYF. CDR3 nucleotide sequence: TGTGCCAGCAGTTACAGCCCAGGACTAGCGGGAGGTCCATCCGAGCAGTACTTC.

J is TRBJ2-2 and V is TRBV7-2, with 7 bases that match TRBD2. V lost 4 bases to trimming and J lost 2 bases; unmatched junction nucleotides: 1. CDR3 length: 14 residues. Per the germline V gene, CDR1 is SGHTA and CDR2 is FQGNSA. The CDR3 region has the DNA TGTGCCAGCAGCTCGGGACTAAACACCGGGGAGCTGTTTTTT. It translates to CASSSGLNTGELFF.

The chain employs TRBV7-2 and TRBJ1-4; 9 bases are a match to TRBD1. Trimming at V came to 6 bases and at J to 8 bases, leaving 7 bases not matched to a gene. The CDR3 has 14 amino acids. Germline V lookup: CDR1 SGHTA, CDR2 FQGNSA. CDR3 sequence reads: CASRLGQGGEKLFF. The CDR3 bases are TGTGCCAGCAGATTGGGACAGGGTGGAGAAAAACTGTTTTTT.

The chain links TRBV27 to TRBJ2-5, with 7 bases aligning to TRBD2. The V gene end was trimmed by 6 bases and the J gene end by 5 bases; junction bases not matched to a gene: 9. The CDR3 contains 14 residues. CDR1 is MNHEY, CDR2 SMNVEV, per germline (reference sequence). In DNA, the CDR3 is TGTGCCAGCAGACCGGGCGGGAGTTCTGAGACCCAGTACTTC. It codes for CASRPGGSSETQYF.

CDR3 residues: CASSQVIDTQYF. CDR3 coding DNA: TGTGCCAGCAGCCAAGTGATAGATACGCAGTATTTT. The chain carries TRBV3-1 (or the pseudogene TRBV3-2) and TRBJ2-3; D is uncertain. V lost 1 base, J lost 5 bases, and 4 bases lay in between. CDR3 length: 12 residues. Germline V gene data show CDR1 as LGHDT and CDR2 as YNNKEL (reference sequence).

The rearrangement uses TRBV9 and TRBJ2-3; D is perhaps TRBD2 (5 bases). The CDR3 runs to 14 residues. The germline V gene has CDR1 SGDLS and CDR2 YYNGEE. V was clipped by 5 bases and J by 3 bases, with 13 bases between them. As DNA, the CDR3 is TGTGCCAGCAGAGTAACTAGTCAGACAGATACGCAGTATTTT. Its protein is CASRVTSQTDTQYF.

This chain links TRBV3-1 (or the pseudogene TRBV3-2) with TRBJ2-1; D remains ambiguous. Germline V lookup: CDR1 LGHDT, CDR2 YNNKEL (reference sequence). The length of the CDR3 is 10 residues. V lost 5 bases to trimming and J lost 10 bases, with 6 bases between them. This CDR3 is CASSSTEQFF. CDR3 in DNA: TGTGCCAGCAGCTCGACGGAGCAGTTCTTC.

The CDR3 coding sequence is TGTGCCAGCAGCCAAGGGACGGGTAACTATGGCTACACCTTC. It yields the protein CASSQGTGNYGYTF. The chain combines TRBV3-1 (or the pseudogene TRBV3-2) with TRBJ1-2; D is uncertain. V gave up 1 base and J gave up 1 base, with 7 bases separating them. Germline CDR1 reads LGHDT; CDR2 reads YNNKEL (reference sequence). This CDR3 is built from 14 residues.

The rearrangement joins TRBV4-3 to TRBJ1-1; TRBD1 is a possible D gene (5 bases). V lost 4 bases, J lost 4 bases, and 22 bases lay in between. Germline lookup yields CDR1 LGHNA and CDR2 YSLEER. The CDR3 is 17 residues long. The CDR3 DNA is TGCGCCAGCAGCCCCCATGGGGCAGGGCCTAGCGGCACTGAAGCTTTCTTT. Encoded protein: CASSPHGAGPSGTEAFF.

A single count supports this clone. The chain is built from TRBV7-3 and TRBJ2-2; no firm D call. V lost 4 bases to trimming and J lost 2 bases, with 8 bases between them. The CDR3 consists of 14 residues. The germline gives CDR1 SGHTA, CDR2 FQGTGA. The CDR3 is CASSSGRNTGELFF. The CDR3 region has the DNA TGTGCCAGCAGCTCCGGCCGCAACACCGGGGAGCTGTTTTTT.

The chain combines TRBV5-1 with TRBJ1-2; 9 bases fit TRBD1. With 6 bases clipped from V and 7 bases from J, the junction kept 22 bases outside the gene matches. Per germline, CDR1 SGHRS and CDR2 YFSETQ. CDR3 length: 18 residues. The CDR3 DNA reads TGCGCCAGCACTATCCTTCCCCGGGATACAGGGGGCGCATCTGGCTACACCTTC. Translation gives CASTILPRDTGGASGYTF.

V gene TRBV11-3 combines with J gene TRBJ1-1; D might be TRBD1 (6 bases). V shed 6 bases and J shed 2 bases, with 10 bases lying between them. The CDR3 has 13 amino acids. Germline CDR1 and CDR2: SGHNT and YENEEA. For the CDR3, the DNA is TGTGCCAGCAGTACAGGGACAAACACTGAAGCTTTCTTT. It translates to CASSTGTNTEAFF.

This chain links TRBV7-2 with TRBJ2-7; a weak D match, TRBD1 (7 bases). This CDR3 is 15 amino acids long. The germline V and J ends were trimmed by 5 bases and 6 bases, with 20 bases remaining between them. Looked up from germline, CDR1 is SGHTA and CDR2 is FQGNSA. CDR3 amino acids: CASSLRQGGIPEQYF. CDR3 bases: TGTGCCAGCAGCCTAAGACAGGGAGGTATCCCCGAGCAGTACTTC.

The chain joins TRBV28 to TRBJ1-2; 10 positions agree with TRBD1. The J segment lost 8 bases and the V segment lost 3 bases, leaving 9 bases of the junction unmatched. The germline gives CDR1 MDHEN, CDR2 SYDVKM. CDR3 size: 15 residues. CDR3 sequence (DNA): TGTGCCAGCAGTTTTGAGTTCGGGACAGGGGAGGGCTACACCTTC. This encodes CASSFEFGTGEGYTF.

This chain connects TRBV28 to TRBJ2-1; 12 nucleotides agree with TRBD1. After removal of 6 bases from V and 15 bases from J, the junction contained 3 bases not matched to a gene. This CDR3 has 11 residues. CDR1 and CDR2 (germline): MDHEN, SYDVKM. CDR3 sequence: CASSGTGGTFF. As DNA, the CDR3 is TGTGCCAGCAGCGGGACAGGGGGCACGTTCTTC.

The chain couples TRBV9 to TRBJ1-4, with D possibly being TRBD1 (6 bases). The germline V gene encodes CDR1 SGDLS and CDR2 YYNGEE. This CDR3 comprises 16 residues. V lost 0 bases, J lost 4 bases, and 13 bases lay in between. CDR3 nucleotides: TGTGCCAGCAGCGTAGGAGGGGGGGGGAGTAATGAAAAACTGTTTTTT. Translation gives CASSVGGGGSNEKLFF.

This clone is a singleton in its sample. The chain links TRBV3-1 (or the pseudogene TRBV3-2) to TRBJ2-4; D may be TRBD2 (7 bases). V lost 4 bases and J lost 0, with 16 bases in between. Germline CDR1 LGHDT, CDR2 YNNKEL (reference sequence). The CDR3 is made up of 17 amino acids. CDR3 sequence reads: CASSPLRGPLAKNIQYF. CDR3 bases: TGTGCCAGCAGCCCCTTGCGGGGGCCTTTAGCCAAAAACATTCAGTACTTC.

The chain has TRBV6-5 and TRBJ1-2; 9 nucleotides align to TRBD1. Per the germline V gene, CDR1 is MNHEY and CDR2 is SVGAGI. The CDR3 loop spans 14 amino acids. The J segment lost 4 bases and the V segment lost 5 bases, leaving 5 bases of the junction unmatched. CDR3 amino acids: CASSPDRGLYGYTF. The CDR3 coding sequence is TGTGCCAGCAGTCCGGACAGGGGACTCTATGGCTACACCTTC.

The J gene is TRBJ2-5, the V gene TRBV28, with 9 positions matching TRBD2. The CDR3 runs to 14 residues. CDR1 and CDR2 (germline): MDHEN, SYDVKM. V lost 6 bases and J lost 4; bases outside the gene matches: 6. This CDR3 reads CASSIPSGAETQYF. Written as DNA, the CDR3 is TGTGCCAGCAGCATACCTAGCGGGGCAGAGACCCAGTACTTC.